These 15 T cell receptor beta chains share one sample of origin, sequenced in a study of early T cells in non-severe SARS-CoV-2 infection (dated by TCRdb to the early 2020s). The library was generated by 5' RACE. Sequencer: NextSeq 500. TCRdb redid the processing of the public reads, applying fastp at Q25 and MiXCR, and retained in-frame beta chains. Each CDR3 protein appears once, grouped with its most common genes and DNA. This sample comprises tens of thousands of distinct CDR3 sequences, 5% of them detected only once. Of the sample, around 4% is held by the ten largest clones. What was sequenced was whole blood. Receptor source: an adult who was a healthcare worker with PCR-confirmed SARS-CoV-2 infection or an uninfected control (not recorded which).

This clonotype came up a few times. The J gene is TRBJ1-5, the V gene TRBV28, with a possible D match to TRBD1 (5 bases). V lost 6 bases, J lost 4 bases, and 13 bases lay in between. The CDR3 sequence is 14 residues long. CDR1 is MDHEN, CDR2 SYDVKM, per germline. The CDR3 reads CASSGAGWNQPQHF. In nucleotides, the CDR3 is TGTGCCAGCAGCGGGGCTGGCTGGAATCAGCCCCAGCATTTT.

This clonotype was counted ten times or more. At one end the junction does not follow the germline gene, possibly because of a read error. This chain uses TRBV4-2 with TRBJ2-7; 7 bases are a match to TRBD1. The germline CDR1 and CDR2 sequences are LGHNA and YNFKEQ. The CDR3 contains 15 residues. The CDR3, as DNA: TGTGCCAGCAGCCAAGGACAGGGTTCCTCCGACGAGCAGTACTTC. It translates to CASSQGQGSSDEQYF.

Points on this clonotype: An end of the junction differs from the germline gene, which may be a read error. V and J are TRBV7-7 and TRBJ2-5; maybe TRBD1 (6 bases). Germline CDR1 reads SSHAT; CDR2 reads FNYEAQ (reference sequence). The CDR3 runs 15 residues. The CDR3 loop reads CASSATTGKQETQYF. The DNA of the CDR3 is TGTGCTAGCAGCGCAACCACAGGGAAGCAAGAGACCCAGTACTTC.

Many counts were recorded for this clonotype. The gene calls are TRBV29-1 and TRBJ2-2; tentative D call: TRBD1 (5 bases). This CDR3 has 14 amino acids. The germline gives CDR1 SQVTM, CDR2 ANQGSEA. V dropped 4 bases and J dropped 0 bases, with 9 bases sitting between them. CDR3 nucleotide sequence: TGCAGCGTTGGCAGGGCCTCGAACACCGGGGAGCTGTTTTTT. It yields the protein CSVGRASNTGELFF.

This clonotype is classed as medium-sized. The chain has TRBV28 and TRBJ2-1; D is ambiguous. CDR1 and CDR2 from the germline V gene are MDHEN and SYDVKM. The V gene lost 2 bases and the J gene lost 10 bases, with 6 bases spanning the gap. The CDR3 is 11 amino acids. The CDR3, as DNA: TGTGCCAGCAGTTTAAGCCCGGAGCAGTTCTTC. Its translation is CASSLSPEQFF.

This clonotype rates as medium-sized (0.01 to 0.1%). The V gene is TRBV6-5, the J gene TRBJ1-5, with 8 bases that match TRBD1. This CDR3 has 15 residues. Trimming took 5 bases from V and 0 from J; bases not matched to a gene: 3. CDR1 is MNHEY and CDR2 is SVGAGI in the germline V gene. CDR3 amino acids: CASSRDRSSNQPQHF. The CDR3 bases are TGTGCCAGCAGTCGGGACAGGAGTAGCAATCAGCCCCAGCATTTT.

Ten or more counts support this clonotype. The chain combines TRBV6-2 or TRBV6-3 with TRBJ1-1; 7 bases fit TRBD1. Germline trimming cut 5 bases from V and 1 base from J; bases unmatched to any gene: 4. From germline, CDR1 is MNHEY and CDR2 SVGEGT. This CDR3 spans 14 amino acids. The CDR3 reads CASSGHRGNTEAFF. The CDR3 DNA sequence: TGTGCCAGCAGTGGACACAGGGGGAACACTGAAGCTTTCTTT.

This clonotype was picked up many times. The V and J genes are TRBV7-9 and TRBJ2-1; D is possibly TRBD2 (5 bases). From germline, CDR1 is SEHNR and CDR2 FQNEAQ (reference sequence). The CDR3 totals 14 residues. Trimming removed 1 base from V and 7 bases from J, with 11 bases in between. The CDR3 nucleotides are TGTGCCAGCAGCTTAGGCGGGTTACAGAATGAGCAGTTCTTC. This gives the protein CASSLGGLQNEQFF.

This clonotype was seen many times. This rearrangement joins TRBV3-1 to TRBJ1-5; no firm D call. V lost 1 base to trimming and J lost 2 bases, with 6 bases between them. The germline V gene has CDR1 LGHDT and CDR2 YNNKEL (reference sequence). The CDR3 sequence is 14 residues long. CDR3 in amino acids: CASSQGRGNQPQHF. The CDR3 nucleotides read TGTGCCAGCAGCCAAGGGCGGGGCAATCAGCCCCAGCATTTT.

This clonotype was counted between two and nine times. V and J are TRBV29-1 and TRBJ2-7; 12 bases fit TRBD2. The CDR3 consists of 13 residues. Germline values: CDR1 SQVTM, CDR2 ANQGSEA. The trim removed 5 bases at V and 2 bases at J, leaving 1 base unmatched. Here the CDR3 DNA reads TGCAGCGTTAGGACTAGCGGGGCCTACGAGCAGTACTTC. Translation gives CSVRTSGAYEQYF.

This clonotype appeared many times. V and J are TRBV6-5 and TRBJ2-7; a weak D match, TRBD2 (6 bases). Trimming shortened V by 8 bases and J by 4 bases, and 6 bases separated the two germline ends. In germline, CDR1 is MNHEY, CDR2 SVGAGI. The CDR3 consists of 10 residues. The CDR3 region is CASGRYEQYF. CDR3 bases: TGTGCCAGCGGGAGGTACGAGCAGTACTTC.

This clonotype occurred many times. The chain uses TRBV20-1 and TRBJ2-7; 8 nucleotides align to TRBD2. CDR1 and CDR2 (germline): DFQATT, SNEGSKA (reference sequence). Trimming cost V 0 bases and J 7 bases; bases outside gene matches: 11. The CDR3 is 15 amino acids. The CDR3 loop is CSARDRYGGAREQYF. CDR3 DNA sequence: TGCAGTGCTAGAGATCGGTACGGGGGGGCCAGGGAGCAGTACTTC.

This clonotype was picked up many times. This CDR3 reads CASSQEEEAGEQETQYF. As DNA, the CDR3 is TGTGCCAGCAGCCAAGAAGAGGAAGCGGGGGAGCAAGAGACCCAGTACTTC. The rearrangement links TRBV3-1 to TRBJ2-5; 8 nucleotides align to TRBD2. The CDR3 runs to 17 residues. Trimming took 0 bases from V and 2 from J; bases not matched to a gene: 8. CDR1 is LGHDT, CDR2 YNNKEL, per germline (reference sequence).

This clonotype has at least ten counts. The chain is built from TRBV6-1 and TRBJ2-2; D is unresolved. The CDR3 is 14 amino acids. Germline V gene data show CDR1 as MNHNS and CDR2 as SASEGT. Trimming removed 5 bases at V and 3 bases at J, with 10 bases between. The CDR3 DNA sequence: TGTGCCAGCAGTCCAAGTGCAGACACCGGGGAGCTGTTTTTT. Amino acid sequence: CASSPSADTGELFF.

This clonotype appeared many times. The CDR3 region has the DNA TGTGCCAGCAGCTTGGTTGGCGCTAACTATGGCTACACCTTC. Translating it yields CASSLVGANYGYTF. The chain recombines TRBV5-5 with TRBJ1-2; D call uncertain. Germline-derived CDR1 and CDR2 are SGHKS and YYEKEE (reference sequence). This CDR3 region has 14 residues. The V gene lost 0 bases and the J gene lost 0 bases, with 6 bases spanning the gap.